The sequence of this T cell receptor beta chain was determined in a study of blood T cell repertoires in COVID-19. Trimming took 6 bases from V and 3 from J, leaving 15 bases between them. The CDR3 has 14 residues. Germline-derived CDR1 and CDR2 are MNHEY and SVGAGI. Clones were read by immunoSEQ multiplex PCR, and TCRdb kept only the in-frame ones, dropping some. The sample carries 200,000 to 250,000 clones, around 85% recorded once. The chain is built from TRBV6-5 and TRBJ2-7; D may be TRBD1 (6 bases). The sequence derives from a woman between 50 and 59 years old in a cohort exposed to, infected with or recovered from COVID-19 (not recorded which). Source material: PBMCs or T cells enriched from blood (not recorded which). For the CDR3, the DNA is TGTGCCAGCAGCTCCGGGACACCGATCTACGAGCAGTACTTC. It codes for CASSSGTPIYEQYF.